Below are 20 T cell receptor beta chains sequenced from a single sample in a study of human T cells and chemical hapten exposure (dated by TCRdb to the early 2020s). The method behind the library was RACE. The sample was run on a NextSeq 500. TCRdb handled the public reads itself, with Q25 trimming in fastp and clone calling in MiXCR, and kept productive beta chains. Every CDR3 protein is listed once, alongside the most common genes and DNA of its rows. The sample table lists 190,000 or so distinct CDR3 sequences, more than 25% of them with a count of one. Less than 3.5% of the sample lies in the top ten. Reading the label with the study, this specimen's time point is: pre-sensitization, week 0. The treatment or condition label for this specimen denotes: therapeutic diphenylcyclopropenone sensitization with weekly scalp DPC. The sequencing here drew on whole blood, taken in connection with sensitization to the hapten diphenylcyclopropenone (DPC). These receptors were obtained from a woman under 40 with alopecia areata. Some clones in this sample may be carry-over from other donors' samples.

This sequence joins TRBV5-1 and TRBJ2-1; D is possibly TRBD2 (5 bases). The germline V gene has CDR1 SGHRS and CDR2 YFSETQ. The V and J ends lost 2 bases and 2 bases respectively, with 8 bases between them. CDR3 size: 14 residues. Written as DNA, the CDR3 is TGCGCCAGCAGCTTCAGCGGAACCTACAATGAGCAGTTCTTC. Its translation is CASSFSGTYNEQFF.

This chain links TRBV7-9 with TRBJ1-2; D remains ambiguous. V shed 1 base and J shed 4 bases, with 16 bases lying between them. This CDR3 is built from 16 residues. Germline V lookup: CDR1 SEHNR, CDR2 FQNEAQ (reference sequence). This CDR3 reads CASSLEGGSLSYGYTF. In DNA, the CDR3 is TGTGCCAGCAGCTTAGAAGGTGGCAGCCTTTCCTATGGCTACACCTTC.

V is TRBV20-1 and J is TRBJ2-7; a weak D match, TRBD2 (5 bases). This CDR3 region has 15 residues. The germline V gene encodes CDR1 DFQATT and CDR2 SNEGSKA (reference sequence). V lost 3 bases to trimming and J lost 3 bases, with 18 bases between them. The CDR3 DNA is TGCAGTGCTAGTCGACTAACAATCGGAAACTACGAGCAGTACTTC. This codes for CSASRLTIGNYEQYF.

Only a few counts were recorded for this clonotype. The V gene is TRBV11-2, the J gene TRBJ2-5, with 9 bases lining up with TRBD1. Trimming cost V 5 bases and J 5 bases; bases outside gene matches: 9. This CDR3 is built from 15 residues. Looked up from germline, CDR1 is SGHAT and CDR2 is FQNNGV. The CDR3 coding sequence is TGTGCCAGCAGCAGAAGGACAGGGGAAGTGGAGACCCAGTACTTC. As protein: CASSRRTGEVETQYF.

The V gene is TRBV4-3, the J gene TRBJ2-3; no clear D gene. Between the trimmed V and J ends, which lost 0 bases and 7 bases, there was a span of 8 bases. CDR1 and CDR2 (germline): LGHNA, YSLEER. The CDR3 contains 13 residues. The CDR3 loop is CASSQDRTNTQYF. The CDR3, as DNA: TGCGCCAGCAGCCAAGACCGAACCAATACGCAGTATTTT.

This clonotype was picked up a small number of times. The chain joins TRBV21-1 to TRBJ2-1; the D segment call TRBD1 is taken from the table without a DNA check. TRBV21-1 is a pseudogene segment. The CDR3 spans 18 residues. The CDR3 sequence is CASSKPLPGTGGMNEQFF. CDR3 sequence (DNA): TGTGCCAGCAGCAAACCCCTACCCGGGACAGGGGGCATGAATGAGCAGTTCTTC.

This chain joins TRBV6-4 and TRBJ2-5, with D perhaps TRBD1 (6 bases). CDR1 and CDR2 from the germline V gene are MRHNA and SNTAGT. The V end lost 3 bases, the J end lost 4 bases, and 12 bases lay between the germline ends. This CDR3 comprises 14 residues. Here the CDR3 reads CASSDLTGPETQYF. The DNA for the CDR3 is TGTGCCAGCAGTGATCTAACAGGGCCAGAGACCCAGTACTTC.

The rearrangement links TRBV20-1 to TRBJ1-5; D not resolved. The CDR3 length is 13 residues. Germline-derived CDR1 and CDR2 are DFQATT and SNEGSKA (reference sequence). With 3 bases removed from V and 4 bases from J, the gap between germline ends came to 10 bases. CDR3: CSASSAGNQPQHF. The CDR3, as DNA: TGCAGTGCTAGCTCGGCCGGAAATCAGCCCCAGCATTTT.

This clonotype appeared many times. The V call is TRBV9, the J call TRBJ1-3; no clear D gene. This CDR3 region has 15 residues. The germline V and J ends were trimmed by 3 bases and 4 bases, with 14 bases remaining between them. CDR1 and CDR2 (germline): SGDLS, YYNGEE. CDR3 DNA: TGTGCCAGCAGCGCGGGATTCTCCGCCGGAAACACCATATATTTT. Translation: CASSAGFSAGNTIYF.

This clonotype was seen a few times. The V and J genes are TRBV5-6 and TRBJ2-3, with D possibly being TRBD1 or TRBD2 (6 bases each). Germline CDR1 reads SGHDT; CDR2 reads YYEEEE. The CDR3 contains 14 residues. Trimming cost V 4 bases and J 3 bases, with 12 bases left between them. The CDR3 spells CASSQWGATDTQYF. Written as DNA, the CDR3 is TGTGCCAGCAGCCAGTGGGGGGCTACAGATACGCAGTATTTT.

This clonotype was picked up many times. The chain has TRBV28 and TRBJ2-5; D gene ambiguous. Germline V lookup: CDR1 MDHEN, CDR2 SYDVKM. The CDR3 totals 12 residues. The germline V and J ends were trimmed by 5 bases and 5 bases, with 9 bases remaining between them. CDR3 sequence: CASSARVETQYF. CDR3 bases: TGTGCCAGCAGTGCCCGGGTCGAGACCCAGTACTTC.

CDR3 DNA sequence: TGTGCCATCAGTCCCTCAACCGAGCAGTACTTC. Translated: CAISPSTEQYF. The chain couples TRBV10-3 to TRBJ2-7, with D unclear. The germline V gene has CDR1 ENHRY and CDR2 SYGVKD. The V end lost 5 bases, the J end lost 6 bases, and 8 bases lay between the germline ends. The CDR3 covers 11 residues.

The chain links TRBV11-2 to TRBJ2-7; 7 bases fit TRBD2. V was clipped by 6 bases and J by 0 bases; unmatched bases: 5. The germline CDR1 and CDR2 sequences are SGHAT and FQNNGV. The CDR3 has 14 residues. CDR3 sequence: CASRLLATSYEQYF. The CDR3 DNA is TGTGCCAGCAGACTACTAGCGACCTCCTACGAGCAGTACTTC. Supplemented by reference TRBV11-2 and TRBJ2-7, the full variable domain reads EAGVAQSPRYKIIEKRQSVAFWCNPISGHATLYWYQQILGQGPKLLIQFQNNGVVDDSQLPKDRFSAERLKGVDSTLKIQPAKLEDSAVYLCASRLLATSYEQYFGPGTRLTVT.

This chain links TRBV29-1 with TRBJ2-7; the D call may be TRBD1 or TRBD2 (5 bases each). The germline V and J ends were trimmed by 4 bases and 6 bases, with 16 bases remaining between them. The germline V gene encodes CDR1 SQVTM and CDR2 ANQGSEA. CDR3 size: 13 residues. CDR3 protein: CSVGDPNGGEQYF. As DNA, the CDR3 is TGCAGCGTTGGGGACCCTAATGGGGGCGAGCAGTACTTC.

This rearrangement joins TRBV10-3 to TRBJ2-2; tentatively, D is TRBD1 (6 bases). The CDR3 spans 14 residues. Trimming left V 5 bases short and J 1 base short, with 8 bases between. Germline CDR1 ENHRY, CDR2 SYGVKD. The CDR3 sequence: CAISKDRNTGELFF. The CDR3 DNA sequence: TGTGCCATCAGTAAGGACAGGAACACCGGGGAGCTGTTTTTT.

The rearrangement joins TRBV7-2 to TRBJ1-5; D not certain. The germline V gene encodes CDR1 SGHTA and CDR2 FQGNSA. The CDR3 loop spans 14 amino acids. The V end lost 1 base, the J end lost 7 bases, and 11 bases lay between the germline ends. The CDR3 is CASSLELGNQPQHF. The DNA for the CDR3 is TGTGCCAGCAGCTTAGAATTGGGAAACCAGCCCCAGCATTTT.

J is TRBJ2-5 and V is TRBV10-3; tentatively, D is TRBD1 or TRBD2 (5 bases each). Germline V gene lookup returns CDR1 ENHRY and CDR2 SYGVKD. This CDR3 spans 13 amino acids. Trimming left V 6 bases short and J 3 bases short, with 11 bases between. The CDR3 loop reads CAIRKGREETQYF. CDR3 coding DNA: TGTGCCATCAGAAAGGGGAGAGAAGAGACCCAGTACTTC.

This chain uses TRBV6-1 with TRBJ2-2; D remains unclear. This CDR3 region has 13 residues. V dropped 5 bases and J dropped 4 bases, with 8 bases sitting between them. Germline CDR1 is MNHNS and CDR2 is SASEGT. The CDR3 DNA sequence: TGTGCCAGCAGTTTCAGGTTCACCGGGGAGCTGTTTTTT. It specifies CASSFRFTGELFF.

This clonotype has only a few counts. The V call is TRBV6-2 or TRBV6-3, the J call TRBJ2-3; 8 bases agree with TRBD1. The CDR3 is 21 residues long. V was clipped by 4 bases and J by 1 base; unmatched bases: 22. The germline V gene encodes CDR1 MNHEY and CDR2 SVGEGT. For the CDR3, the DNA is TGTGCCAGCAGTTCCCCACTCACCTTCGGACAGGGCAAGCCCGGCACAGATACGCAGTATTTT. Translating gives CASSSPLTFGQGKPGTDTQYF.

This clonotype was seen at least ten times. CDR3: CASSPQRSYEQYF. In DNA form, the CDR3 reads TGTGCCAGCAGCCCTCAGAGGTCCTACGAGCAGTACTTC. The chain has TRBV11-1 and TRBJ2-7; D call uncertain. This CDR3 has 13 amino acids. Trimming removed 5 bases at V and 1 base at J, with 9 bases between. Germline V lookup: CDR1 SGHAT, CDR2 FQDESV (reference sequence).